Listed here are 21 T cell receptor beta chains from one sample, sequenced in a study of T cell repertoires in cytomegalovirus infection. One entry per CDR3 protein, called by TCRdb with MiXCR from the reads. The sample consists of 180,000 or so distinct CDR3 sequences, approximately 17% of them appearing once. Sequencing used CD8+ T cells from PBMCs. Source of these receptors: a human donor in good health (CMV status not recorded). Some clones in this sample may be carry-over from other donors' samples.

The chain combines TRBV4-1 with TRBJ2-1; 9 nucleotides match TRBD2. This CDR3 is 12 amino acids long. From germline, CDR1 is MGHRA and CDR2 YSYEKL. V was clipped by 4 bases and J by 9 bases; unmatched bases: 1. CDR3 in amino acids: CASSPRGGEQFF. CDR3 in DNA: TGCGCCAGCAGCCCGCGGGGGGGTGAGCAGTTCTTC.

Points on this clonotype: This is likely a read error, given that the CDR3 carries no conserved phenylalanine or tryptophan at its end. The gene calls are TRBV6-1 and TRBJ2-1; 7 nucleotides agree with TRBD1. The V gene's germline CDR1 is MNHNS and CDR2 SASEGT. The CDR3 is made up of 14 amino acids. J lost 4 bases, V lost 5 bases, and 5 bases had no gene match. As DNA, the CDR3 is TGTGCCAGCAGTATCCGGGACAGATACAATGAGCAGTTCTTA. It is translated as CASSIRDRYNEQFL.

This clonotype was detected only a few times. This chain uses TRBV30 with TRBJ1-1; D is undetermined. This CDR3 is built from 11 residues. V was trimmed by 2 bases and J by 8 bases, leaving 9 bases between them. Germline assignment: CDR1 GTSNPN and CDR2 SVGIG (reference sequence). The CDR3 sequence: CAWSFPLEAFF. In nucleotides, the CDR3 is TGTGCCTGGAGTTTCCCCTTAGAAGCTTTCTTT.

The chain joins TRBV12-3 or TRBV12-4 to TRBJ1-1; the D is unclear. Trimming took off 6 bases at V and 7 bases at J, with 12 bases between the two ends. The length of the CDR3 is 12 residues. In DNA form, the CDR3 reads TGTGCCAGCAGCTATAGACACCTTGAAGCTTTCTTT. It encodes CASSYRHLEAFF.

This chain links TRBV6-6 with TRBJ2-1; a weak D match, TRBD1 (6 bases). Deletions cut 6 bases from V and 8 bases from J, with 8 bases between. The CDR3 spans 11 residues. Germline CDR1 reads MNHNY; CDR2 reads SVGAGI (reference sequence). In DNA, the CDR3 is TGTGCCAGCAGCTCAGGGGATGAGCAGTTCTTC. It specifies CASSSGDEQFF.

This chain connects TRBV29-1 to TRBJ2-7; D is undetermined. CDR1 and CDR2 from the germline V gene are SQVTM and ANQGSEA. V gave up 5 bases and J gave up 2 bases, with 10 bases separating them. The CDR3 extends over 12 amino acids. CDR3 amino acids: CSVRRNAYEQYF. In nucleotides, the CDR3 is TGCAGCGTTCGACGCAACGCCTACGAGCAGTACTTC.

This clonotype was recorded once. V is TRBV13 and J is TRBJ2-7; 7 bases are shared with TRBD1. This CDR3 comprises 14 residues. Germline CDR1 reads PRHDT; CDR2 reads FYEKMQ (reference sequence). The junction had 7 bases not matched to a gene; V was cut back by 5 bases and J by 3 bases. The CDR3 nucleotides are TGTGCCAGCAGCCTCCGGGACAGTTTCTACGAGCAGTACTTC. Translation: CASSLRDSFYEQYF.

The chain links TRBV4-3 to TRBJ2-1; 14 nucleotides agree with TRBD2. The V gene end was trimmed by 3 bases and the J gene end by 6 bases; junction bases not matched to a gene: 4. The CDR3 loop spans 16 amino acids. Germline V gene sequence: CDR1 LGHNA, CDR2 YSLEER. For the CDR3, the DNA is TGCGCCAGCAGCCAGGAGACTAGCGGGGGGGCCAATGAGCAGTTCTTC. The encoded protein is CASSQETSGGANEQFF.

The chain joins TRBV29-1 to TRBJ1-2; a possible D gene is TRBD1 (5 bases). The V gene's germline CDR1 is SQVTM and CDR2 ANQGSEA. CDR3 length: 13 residues. V gave up 4 bases and J gave up 3 bases, with 12 bases separating them. The chain's CDR3 is CSVATGRDYGYTF. The CDR3, as DNA: TGCAGCGTTGCCACGGGGCGGGACTATGGCTACACCTTC.

There are a few counts of this clonotype. The V and J genes are TRBV24-1 and TRBJ2-1; D may be TRBD1 (5 bases). This CDR3 region has 14 residues. V was clipped by 4 bases and J by 10 bases, with 16 bases between them. The germline V gene encodes CDR1 KGHDR and CDR2 SFDVKD. CDR3 in DNA: TGTGCCACCAGTGAAACAGGACGGTTAAAGGAGCAGTTCTTC. Protein sequence: CATSETGRLKEQFF.

The chain has TRBV7-7 and TRBJ2-2; 9 nucleotides agree with TRBD2. V shed 5 bases and J 3 bases; nucleotides not matched to a gene: 10. This CDR3 has 17 residues. The germline V gene encodes CDR1 SSHAT and CDR2 FNYEAQ (reference sequence). CDR3 in amino acids: CASSPSRGGAHTGELFF. The DNA of the CDR3 is TGTGCCAGCAGCCCTTCACGCGGGGGGGCGCACACCGGGGAGCTGTTTTTT.

This clonotype was recorded a few times. This chain connects TRBV7-6 to TRBJ1-2, with 7 bases aligning to TRBD1. In germline, CDR1 is SGHVS, CDR2 FNYEAQ. This CDR3 has 15 residues. The ends lost 1 base at V and 4 bases at J; junction bases unmatched: 6. The CDR3 spells CASSLGRGPSYGYTF. CDR3 in DNA: TGTGCCAGCAGCTTAGGGAGGGGGCCCAGCTATGGCTACACCTTC.

This clonotype was observed a handful of times. V is TRBV4-1 and J is TRBJ1-2; 11 bases align to TRBD1. This CDR3 spans 16 amino acids. CDR1 MGHRA and CDR2 YSYEKL come from the germline V gene. Losses at the gene ends were 2 bases for V and 3 bases for J; bases not matched to a gene: 5. CDR3 in amino acids: CASSQTGTGGDYGYTF. The CDR3 DNA sequence: TGCGCCAGCAGCCAAACCGGGACAGGGGGGGACTATGGCTACACCTTC.

The chain employs TRBV7-2 and TRBJ1-3; D remains unclear. The CDR3 length is 16 residues. V shed 4 bases and J shed 3 bases, with 16 bases lying between them. The germline V gene has CDR1 SGHTA and CDR2 FQGNSA. The DNA for the CDR3 is TGTGCCAGCAGCTCTCCCAGGTGGTCGGATGGAAACACCATATATTTT. The encoded protein is CASSSPRWSDGNTIYF.

This clonotype has only a few counts. This chain links TRBV28 with TRBJ2-1, with a tentative D call TRBD1 (6 bases). Germline V gene sequence: CDR1 MDHEN, CDR2 SYDVKM. This CDR3 spans 14 amino acids. With 10 bases removed from V and 4 bases from J, the gap between germline ends came to 17 bases. The CDR3 nucleotides read TGTGCCACCGCCGAGATGGGGGCGTACAATGAGCAGTTCTTC. Its protein is CATAEMGAYNEQFF.

This clonotype was counted between two and nine times. The chain employs TRBV20-1 and TRBJ2-5; tentatively, D is TRBD1 (6 bases). The germline V gene has CDR1 DFQATT and CDR2 SNEGSKA (reference sequence). V dropped 3 bases and J dropped 2 bases, with 13 bases sitting between them. The CDR3 length is 14 residues. DNA of the CDR3: TGCAGTGCTAGTCCCTCGGGACAACAAGAGACCCAGTACTTC. Protein: CSASPSGQQETQYF.

This clonotype was seen a few times. The CDR3 DNA reads TGTGCCAGCAGTGAACGCGCCAGCCTCCGAGAGACCCAGTACTTC. Protein: CASSERASLRETQYF. This rearrangement joins TRBV25-1 to TRBJ2-5; D gene uncertain. The CDR3 loop spans 15 amino acids. V was shortened by 2 bases and J by 4 bases, with 14 bases between the two germline ends. Germline V CDR1 and CDR2: MGHDK, SYGVNS.

This clonotype was recorded many times. The J gene is TRBJ1-5, the V gene TRBV7-8, with D possibly matching TRBD1 (5 bases). Germline values: CDR1 SGHVS, CDR2 FQNEAQ. The CDR3 is made up of 14 amino acids. V lost 4 bases and J lost 0, with 7 bases in between. CDR3 bases: TGTGCCAGCAGCTCGACAGATAGCAATCAGCCCCAGCATTTT. Translation gives CASSSTDSNQPQHF.

This clonotype appeared a few times. The chain recombines TRBV4-1 with TRBJ1-1; a weak D match, TRBD1 (5 bases). Trimming pared 3 bases from V and 1 base from J, leaving 9 bases between. Germline CDR1 MGHRA, CDR2 YSYEKL. CDR3 length equals 14 residues. The CDR3 nucleotides are TGCGCCAGCAGCCAGGGGGGAGAGAACACTGAAGCTTTCTTT. Its protein product is CASSQGGENTEAFF.

This clonotype appeared a few times. V and J are TRBV10-3 and TRBJ1-1, with a weak D call TRBD1 (5 bases). Germline lookup yields CDR1 ENHRY and CDR2 SYGVKD. V shed 4 bases and J shed 12 bases, with 15 bases lying between them. This CDR3 comprises 12 residues. Written as DNA, the CDR3 is TGTGCCATCAGTGTCGCGGGGCTCGGGCCTTTCTTT. Amino acid sequence: CAISVAGLGPFF.

The rearrangement uses TRBV7-9 and TRBJ1-4; D gene uncertain. V gave up 4 bases and J gave up 6 bases, with 18 bases separating them. The CDR3 loop spans 16 amino acids. In germline, CDR1 is SEHNR, CDR2 FQNEAQ (reference sequence). The CDR3 is CASSYSNSAADEKLFF. CDR3 sequence (DNA): TGTGCCAGCAGCTATTCGAATTCCGCCGCAGATGAAAAACTGTTTTTT. The variable domain in full, completed from reference TRBV7-9 and TRBJ1-4, reads DTGVSQNPRHKITKRGQNVTFRCDPISEHNRLYWYRQTLGQGPEFLTYFQNEAQLEKSRLLSDRFSAERPKGSFSTLEIQRTEQGDSAMYLCASSYSNSAADEKLFFGSGTQLSVL.